The entry below describes one T cell receptor (beta chain). Generated by immunoSEQ multiplex PCR, the TCRdb table keeps only in-frame clones and is missing some. In the table there are about 56,000 clones, 70% to 85% of which are singletons. The sample belongs to a study of memory CD4+ T cells and cytomegalovirus serostatus. The sort gate was single viable CD3+CD4+CD8-CD45RO+ cells for memory CD4+ T cells. With 4 bases removed from V and 1 base from J, the gap between germline ends came to 14 bases. CDR3 length: 15 amino acids. Germline V CDR1 and CDR2: MGHDK, SYGVNS. This chain joins TRBV25-1 and TRBJ2-7; the D gene is possibly TRBD1 (5 bases). The receptor was isolated from an adult in good health and CMV-seropositive. The sequenced sample consisted of memory CD4+ T cells from blood. The CDR3 nucleotides are TGTGCCAGCAGTGCCTCCTGGGGCAGTTCCTACGAGCAGTACTTC. Translation: CASSASWGSSYEQYF.